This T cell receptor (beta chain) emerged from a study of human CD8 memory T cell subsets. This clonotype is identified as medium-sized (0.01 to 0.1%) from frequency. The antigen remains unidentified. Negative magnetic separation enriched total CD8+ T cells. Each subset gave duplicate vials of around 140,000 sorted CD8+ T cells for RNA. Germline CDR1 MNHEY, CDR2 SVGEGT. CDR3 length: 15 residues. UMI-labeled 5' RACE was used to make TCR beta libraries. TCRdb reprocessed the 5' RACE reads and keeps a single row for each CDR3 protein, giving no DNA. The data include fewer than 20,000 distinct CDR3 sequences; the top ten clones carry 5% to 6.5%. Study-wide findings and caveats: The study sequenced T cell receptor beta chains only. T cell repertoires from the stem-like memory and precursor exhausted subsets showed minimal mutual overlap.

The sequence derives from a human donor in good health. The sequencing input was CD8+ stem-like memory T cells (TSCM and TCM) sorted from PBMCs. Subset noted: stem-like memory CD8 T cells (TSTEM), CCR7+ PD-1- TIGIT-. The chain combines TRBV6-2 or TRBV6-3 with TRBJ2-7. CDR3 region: CASSYSRTSTYEQYF.